This T cell receptor beta chain was sequenced during a study of T cells after yellow fever vaccination. The overall study: SMART-Seq v4 Ultra Low Input prepared the low-cell-number fractions.

Overall study findings and caveats: It was a weaker secondary response, yet one that peaked faster, at day 5 versus 15.

A 5'RACE template-switching step, the method used to make TCR cDNA, added a universal primer site and UMIs. TCRdb reprocessed the 5' RACE reads via MiXCR and lists one record per CDR3 protein. Here the sample spans hundreds of thousands of distinct CDR3 sequences, around a tenth being singletons. Germline V lookup: CDR1 MNHEY, CDR2 SVGEGT. The CDR3 covers 14 residues. The germline V and J ends were trimmed by 6 bases and 3 bases, with 15 bases remaining between them. As for this clonotype: As yet, its antigen is unknown.

The chain couples TRBV6-2 or TRBV6-3 to TRBJ2-7, with D perhaps given as TRBD1 or TRBD2 (5 bases each). Sequences were derived from PBMCs, sampled on the day of the first yellow fever vaccination. The receptor's source is a man younger than 35 who received the YFV17D yellow fever vaccine. The chain's CDR3 is CASSQRLGGYEQYF. CDR3 sequence (DNA): TGTGCCAGCAGCCAACGGCTTGGGGGCTACGAGCAGTACTTC.